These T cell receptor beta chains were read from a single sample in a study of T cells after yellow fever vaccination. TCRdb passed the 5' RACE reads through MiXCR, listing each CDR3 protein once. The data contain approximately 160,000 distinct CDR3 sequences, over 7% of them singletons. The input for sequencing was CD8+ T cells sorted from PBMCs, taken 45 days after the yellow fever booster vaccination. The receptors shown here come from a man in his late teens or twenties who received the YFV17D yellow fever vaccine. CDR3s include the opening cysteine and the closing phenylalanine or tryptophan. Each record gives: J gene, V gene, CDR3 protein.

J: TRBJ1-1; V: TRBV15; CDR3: CATSRDGEGTEAFF
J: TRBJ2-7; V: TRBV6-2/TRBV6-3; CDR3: CASSYRASYEQYF
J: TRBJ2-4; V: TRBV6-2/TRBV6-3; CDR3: CASSYGASKNIQYF
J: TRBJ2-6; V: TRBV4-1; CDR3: CASDTGDFSGANVLTF
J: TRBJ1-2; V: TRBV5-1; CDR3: CASSLSLKTRAVGYGYTF
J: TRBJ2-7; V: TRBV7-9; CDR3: CASSSGDPPYEQYF
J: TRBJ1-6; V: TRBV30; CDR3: CAWEAMGPLHF
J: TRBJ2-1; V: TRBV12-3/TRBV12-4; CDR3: CASRNGDSPSSYNEQFF
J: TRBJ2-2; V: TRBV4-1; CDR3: CASSQRENRELFF
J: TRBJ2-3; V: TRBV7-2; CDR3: CASSRVAWSGVHTDTQYF
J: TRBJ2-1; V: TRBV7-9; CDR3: CASRGPLAGDTNEQFF
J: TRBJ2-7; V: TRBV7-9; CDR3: CASSLQGDEQYF
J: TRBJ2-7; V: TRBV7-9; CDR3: CASSPTGTGAYEQYF
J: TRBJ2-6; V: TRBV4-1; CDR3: CASSHLGPSGANVLTF
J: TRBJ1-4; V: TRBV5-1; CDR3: CASSHTGAADEKLFF
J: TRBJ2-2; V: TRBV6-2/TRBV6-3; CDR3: CASTRSLSTGELFF
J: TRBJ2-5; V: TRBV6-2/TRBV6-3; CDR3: CASSYNQETQYF
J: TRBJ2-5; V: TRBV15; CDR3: CATSGAGGGETQYF
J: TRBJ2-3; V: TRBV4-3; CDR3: CASSPSRAQTTDTQYF
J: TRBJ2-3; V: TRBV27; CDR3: CASSFGSGGDTQYF
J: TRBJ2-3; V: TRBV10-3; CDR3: CAIRGGRLLDTQYF
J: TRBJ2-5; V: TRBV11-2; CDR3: CASSDGQAQETQYF
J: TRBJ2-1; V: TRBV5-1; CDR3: CASSFGQGAFDEQFF
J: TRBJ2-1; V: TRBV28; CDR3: CASRTPGTGGSSVYNEQFF
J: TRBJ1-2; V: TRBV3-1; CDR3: CASSQGTGFEGYGYTF
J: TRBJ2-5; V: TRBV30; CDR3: CAWSRFRTGSGETQYF
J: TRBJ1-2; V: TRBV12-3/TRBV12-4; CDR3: CASGKWGYTF
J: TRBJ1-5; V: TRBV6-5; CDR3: CASSHRGSNQPQHF
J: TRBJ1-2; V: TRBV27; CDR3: CASSFSMGTGVGYTF
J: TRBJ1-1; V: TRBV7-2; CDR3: CASSLRGAQVAFF
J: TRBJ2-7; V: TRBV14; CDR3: CASSHFRTGTYEQYF
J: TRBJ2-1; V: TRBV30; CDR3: CAWSRRGVSYNEQFF
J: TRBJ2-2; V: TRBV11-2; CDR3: CASSPTLVGWNTGELFF
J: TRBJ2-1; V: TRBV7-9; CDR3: CASSSQGYNEQFF
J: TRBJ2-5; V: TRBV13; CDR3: CASSSSGTQETQYF
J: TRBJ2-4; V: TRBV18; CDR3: CASSPPVGGLRVAKNIQYF
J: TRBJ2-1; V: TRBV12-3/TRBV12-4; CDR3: CASSPSLEQFF
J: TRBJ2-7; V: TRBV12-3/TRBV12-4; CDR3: CASSFGRDGFYEQYF
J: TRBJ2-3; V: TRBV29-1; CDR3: CSVTGTSKSGDTQYF
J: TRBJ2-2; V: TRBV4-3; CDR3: CASSPFNTGELFF
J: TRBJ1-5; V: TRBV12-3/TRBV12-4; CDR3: CASSLLRGFHNSNQPQHF
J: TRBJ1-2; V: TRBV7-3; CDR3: CASSEGGSGYTF
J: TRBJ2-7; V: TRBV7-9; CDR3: CASRGTSSYEQYF
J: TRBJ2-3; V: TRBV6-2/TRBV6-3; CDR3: CASSYTQGGADTQYF
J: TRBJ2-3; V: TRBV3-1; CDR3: CASSPYGRGGASDTQYF
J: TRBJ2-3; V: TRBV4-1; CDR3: CASSRTAGANTDTQYF
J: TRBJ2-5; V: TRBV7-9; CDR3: CASSIRLETQYF
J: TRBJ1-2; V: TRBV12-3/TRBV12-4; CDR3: CAMLMTGGYTF
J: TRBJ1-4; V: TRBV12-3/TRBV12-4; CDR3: CASSFNEKLFF
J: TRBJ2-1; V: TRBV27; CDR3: CAGGASYNEQFF